This T cell receptor (beta chain) was captured by sequencing in a study of post-analysis software for immune sequencing data (dated by TCRdb to between 2014 and 2017). About the study as a whole: Disease courses on record covered relapsing-remitting, secondary progressive and progressive-relapsing multiple sclerosis, though some patients had no subtype annotation. A subset of samples was prepared in parallel using single-end sample barcoding, then pooled and co-amplified after Illumina adapter ligation. The patient repertoires were set against about 10 previously published healthy control repertoires from donors whose ages ranged from about 6 to 25 years. Beyond this particular receptor, the publication reports: When samples were clustered directly using the F measure, samples prepared in the same batch co-clustered strongly, which prompted a batch-effect correction. Normalized Chao1 diversity was significantly lower in multiple sclerosis patients than controls, suggesting substantial peripheral T-cell clonal expansion. Significantly higher frequencies in patients than in controls were found for several TRBV segments, including TRBV5-6, TRBV5-1 and TRBV20-1. The multiple sclerosis patient group was slightly younger than the control group.

This clonotype was counted many times. Its antigen target is currently unknown. No much larger clone is present one base from it, and per-base qualities are unavailable. Library construction relied on PCR. TCRdb records Illumina HiSeq 2500 as the sequencer. Unique molecular identifiers were incorporated into TCR beta cDNA libraries to reduce PCR and sequencing biases. Roughly 0.5 million cDNA molecules were obtained per 1 to 10 million input T cells, so each molecule approximated one T cell. Patient libraries were prepared and sequenced with the same protocol used for the earlier healthy control dataset. Samples belonging to the same batch were prepared together, multiplexed and sequenced on a shared HiSeq lane. As for how the authors treated the data: MIGEC was used to process the raw barcoded reads, and molecular identifier groups with only a single read were discarded before consensus assembly and CDR3 extraction. VDJtools was used for post-analysis of the clonotype tables, with diversity normalized by down-sampling every dataset to the smallest sample size. Repertoire overlap clustering matched CDR3 amino acid but not nucleotide sequences to correct batch-related cross-sample contamination. In-frame beta chains were kept once TCRdb had trimmed the public reads at Q25 with fastp and called clones with MiXCR. Each entry merges the rows of one CDR3 protein and shows their most common DNA and genes. TCRdb, rather than the study authors, made the V and J calls. The sample yields about 770,000 distinct CDR3 sequences; just over 45% were counted once. The ten largest clones add up to roughly 4.9% of the sample.

Taken from cysteine to phenylalanine, the CDR3 has 14 residues. Only the CDR3 region is kept as DNA, spanning 42 bases read in frame from base 1. V lost 4 bases and J lost 6 bases; the stretch between them is 13 bases long. The germline V gene gives CDR1 as LGHNA and CDR2 as YSLEER. To demonstrate the VDJtools post-analysis software, TCR beta repertoires were profiled from the peripheral blood of about 13 young patients with multiple sclerosis. The patients with multiple sclerosis were children and adolescents between roughly 6 and 17 years of age. Sequenced input: blood. This TCR was recovered from a girl between 5 and 17 years old with multiple sclerosis. The chain is assembled from TRBV4-3 and TRBJ2-1; the D gene is possibly TRBD2, with 6 bases matching. The CDR3: CASSLEGLSNEQFF. The base sequence is TGCGCCAGCAGCCTGGAGGGCCTAAGCAATGAGCAGTTCTTC.